This is a list of T cell receptor beta chains from one sample in a study of response to subunit inactivated influenza vaccine. One entry per CDR3 protein results from TCRdb running MiXCR on the RT-PCR reads. The sample lists almost 250,000 distinct CDR3 sequences; 12% were seen once. The source material was non-naive T cells sorted from PBMCs, sampled around 15 days before vaccination. Every receptor here comes from a man aged 50-60 years who received an inactivated influenza vaccine. Each CDR3 is given with its conserved first and last residue. A D gene is named only where the DNA matches it firmly. Size is stated for part of the rows, as once, few or many counts, or as a class when the clone is expanded.

size,D,V,J,CDR3,DNA
-,TRBD2,TRBV7-6,TRBJ2-7,CASSRGTSRDEQYF,TGTGCCAGCAGCCGAGGGACTAGTCGGGACGAGCAGTACTTC
-,TRBD1,TRBV20-1,TRBJ2-7,CSASGDRGIYEQYF,TGCAGTGCTAGTGGGGACAGGGGGATCTACGAGCAGTACTTC
many,-,TRBV4-3,TRBJ1-1,CASSQFKTENTEAFF,TGCGCCAGCAGCCAATTTAAGACGGAGAACACTGAAGCTTTCTTT
few,-,TRBV7-6,TRBJ2-7,CASSYGPYEQYF,TGTGCCAGCAGCTATGGCCCCTACGAGCAGTACTTC
few,TRBD2,TRBV6-1,TRBJ2-7,CASRLAGVYEQYF,TGTGCCAGCCGGCTAGCGGGAGTCTACGAGCAGTACTTC
few,-,TRBV6-5,TRBJ2-1,CASRTLRSEQFF,TGTGCCAGCAGAACATTGCGTAGTGAGCAGTTCTTC
many,TRBD2,TRBV6-1,TRBJ2-7,CASSPPGGTYEQYF,TGTGCCAGCAGTCCGCCGGGGGGGACCTACGAGCAGTACTTC
few,-,TRBV18,TRBJ2-2,CASSPPGGPYTGELFF,TGTGCCAGCTCACCACCGGGAGGTCCCTACACCGGGGAGCTGTTTTTT
few,-,TRBV3-1,TRBJ2-7,CASSRTNRVDEQYF,TGTGCCAGCAGCCGAACGAACAGGGTGGACGAGCAGTACTTC
many,TRBD1,TRBV5-1,TRBJ2-5,CASSRDSQETQYF,TGTGCCAGCAGCCGGGACAGCCAAGAGACCCAGTACTTC
many,-,TRBV7-3,TRBJ2-1,CASSPAGNSYNEQFF,TGTGCCAGCAGCCCCGCGGGAAATTCCTACAATGAGCAGTTCTTC
few,-,TRBV29-1,TRBJ1-5,CSVAKGVNQPQHF,TGCAGCGTTGCCAAGGGGGTCAATCAGCCCCAGCATTTT
few,-,TRBV2,TRBJ1-4,CASSLRVGINEKLFF,TGTGCCAGCAGCCTGCGTGTGGGCATTAATGAAAAACTGTTTTTT
few,-,TRBV28,TRBJ1-1,CASSRGRGAFF,TGTGCCAGCAGTCGTGGGAGAGGAGCTTTCTTT
few,TRBD2,TRBV20-1,TRBJ2-1,CSAPGLAHNEQFF,TGCAGTGCCCCGGGACTAGCGCACAATGAGCAGTTCTTC
few,TRBD1,TRBV10-3,TRBJ2-2,CAIRYGTANTGELFF,TGTGCCATCAGGTACGGGACAGCGAACACCGGGGAGCTGTTTTTT
few,TRBD1,TRBV7-6,TRBJ1-6,CASSLGQAHSPLHF,TGTGCCAGCAGCTTGGGACAGGCACATTCACCCCTCCACTTT
once,-,TRBV7-6,TRBJ2-7,CASSLRAGYEGYEQYF,TGTGCCAGCAGCTTAAGGGCGGGCTACGAAGGATACGAGCAGTACTTC
few,-,TRBV20-1,TRBJ1-5,CSAIPAGQPQHF,TGCAGTGCTATTCCGGCCGGCCAGCCCCAGCATTTT
-,-,TRBV7-2,TRBJ1-5,CASSLGGAGNQPQHF,TGTGCCAGCAGCTTAGGGGGGGCAGGCAATCAGCCCCAGCATTTT
-,TRBD1,TRBV7-8,TRBJ1-3,CASSFTTGDSGNTIYF,TGTGCCAGCAGCTTTACGACAGGGGACTCTGGAAACACCATATATTTT
few,TRBD1,TRBV19,TRBJ1-5,CATRNFGQGDNQPQHF,TGTGCCACGAGAAACTTCGGACAGGGCGACAATCAGCCCCAGCATTTT
-,TRBD2,TRBV6-4,TRBJ2-3,CASRMTSGGTDTQYF,TGTGCCAGCAGAATGACTAGCGGGGGCACAGATACGCAGTATTTT
few,TRBD2,TRBV2,TRBJ2-1,CASSATSDITFYNEQFF,TGTGCCAGCAGTGCCACTAGCGATATCACTTTTTACAATGAGCAGTTCTTC
-,-,TRBV12-3/TRBV12-4,TRBJ1-1,CASSLRRNTEAFF,TGTGCCAGCAGCTTACGTAGGAACACTGAAGCTTTCTTT
few,TRBD2,TRBV3-1,TRBJ2-7,CASSQALAGAGGAEQYF,TGTGCCAGCAGCCAAGCTCTGGCGGGAGCAGGTGGGGCCGAGCAGTACTTC
many,TRBD2,TRBV18,TRBJ2-7,CASSPSGGNPYEQYF,TGTGCCAGCTCACCAAGCGGGGGGAACCCCTACGAGCAGTACTTC
-,TRBD1,TRBV4-1,TRBJ2-1,CASSHPGQGANEQFF,TGCGCCAGCAGCCATCCCGGACAGGGGGCTAATGAGCAGTTCTTC
many,-,TRBV20-1,TRBJ2-1,CSATTGLANNEQFF,TGCAGTGCTACAACAGGGTTGGCGAACAATGAGCAGTTCTTC
-,TRBD1,TRBV18,TRBJ2-7,CASSPLGQGSYEQYF,TGTGCCAGCTCACCACTGGGACAGGGATCCTACGAGCAGTACTTC
many,TRBD2,TRBV6-5,TRBJ2-1,CASSYPLAGVVSEQFF,TGTGCCAGCAGCTACCCCCTAGCGGGAGTAGTTAGTGAGCAGTTCTTC
few,TRBD2,TRBV7-2,TRBJ2-3,CASSWAGGGASDTQYF,TGTGCCAGCAGCTGGGCTGGCGGGGGGGCGTCAGATACGCAGTATTTT
-,-,TRBV11-2,TRBJ2-6,CATGAAGANVLTF,TGTGCCACCGGGGCAGCAGGGGCCAACGTCCTGACTTTC
few,-,TRBV6-1,TRBJ1-2,CASWGYPANYGYTF,TGTGCCAGCTGGGGTTATCCAGCTAACTATGGCTACACCTTC
-,-,TRBV27,TRBJ2-1,CASSYHNEQFF,TGTGCCAGCAGTTACCACAATGAGCAGTTCTTC
-,TRBD2,TRBV20-1,TRBJ2-7,CSAGARRVAGSYEQYF,TGCAGTGCTGGCGCTAGGCGGGTAGCGGGATCCTACGAGCAGTACTTC
many,-,TRBV20-1,TRBJ1-2,CSARGTGLVGYTF,TGCAGTGCTAGAGGAACAGGTCTTGTTGGCTACACCTTC
-,-,TRBV5-1,TRBJ2-7,CASSLGSTSPTPYEQYF,TGCGCCAGCAGCTTGGGATCTACTAGCCCAACTCCTTACGAGCAGTACTTC
many,-,TRBV12-3/TRBV12-4,TRBJ1-6,CASSLGGAQFNSPLHF,TGTGCCAGCAGTTTAGGGGGGGCGCAGTTCAATTCACCCCTCCACTTT
-,-,TRBV7-2,TRBJ2-5,CASSRTTVETQYF,TGTGCCAGCAGCCGAACTACGGTGGAGACCCAGTACTTC
many,-,TRBV18,TRBJ1-1,CASSPPLGGGSKAFF,TGTGCCAGCTCACCCCCCCTGGGAGGAGGGTCAAAAGCTTTCTTT
few,TRBD1,TRBV7-2,TRBJ2-5,CASSLRQGQGETQYF,TGTGCCAGCAGCCTTAGACAGGGCCAGGGGGAGACCCAGTACTTC
-,-,TRBV6-2/TRBV6-3,TRBJ2-2,CASRSRGGELFF,TGTGCCAGCCGATCGAGAGGGGGGGAGCTGTTTTTT
few,-,TRBV15,TRBJ2-5,CATSRDRGGETQYF,TGTGCCACCAGCAGAGACAGGGGCGGAGAGACCCAGTACTTC
-,-,TRBV27,TRBJ2-7,CASSFRGSASYEQYF,TGTGCCAGCAGTTTTCGGGGGAGTGCTTCGTACGAGCAGTACTTC
many,-,TRBV7-7,TRBJ2-1,CASSLTAKSEQFF,TGTGCTAGCAGCTTAACGGCGAAGAGTGAGCAGTTCTTC
-,-,TRBV18,TRBJ2-2,CASSPPAGLATGELFF,TGTGCCAGCTCACCACCGGCTGGGCTAGCGACCGGGGAGCTGTTTTTT
many,-,TRBV20-1,TRBJ2-7,CSAPGASNEQYF,TGCAGTGCTCCCGGGGCCTCGAACGAGCAGTACTTC
few,TRBD2,TRBV7-2,TRBJ2-1,CASSPLAGGVGEQFF,TGTGCCAGCAGCCCACTAGCGGGAGGAGTCGGTGAGCAGTTCTTC
few,-,TRBV14,TRBJ2-1,CASSPAGTGNEQFF,TGTGCCAGCAGCCCTGCCGGGACGGGGAATGAGCAGTTCTTC
few,TRBD1,TRBV7-2,TRBJ2-7,CASSLRTGVAEQYF,TGTGCCAGCAGCTTACGAACAGGGGTGGCCGAGCAGTACTTC
-,-,TRBV4-1,TRBJ2-5,CASRGTAGLQETQYF,TGCGCCAGCAGGGGGACGGCGGGGCTCCAAGAGACCCAGTACTTC
many,TRBD2,TRBV5-1,TRBJ2-2,CASSLSGGNGELFF,TGCGCCAGCAGCTTGAGCGGGGGAAACGGGGAGCTGTTTTTT
-,-,TRBV20-1,TRBJ1-1,CSAGDGEAFF,TGCAGTGCTGGGGACGGTGAAGCTTTCTTT
-,-,TRBV20-1,TRBJ1-1,CSARRTGAWNTEAFF,TGCAGTGCTAGGCGGACGGGAGCATGGAACACTGAAGCTTTCTTT
few,-,TRBV11-2,TRBJ2-1,CASSWGRIDNEQFF,TGTGCCAGCAGCTGGGGTCGGATAGACAATGAGCAGTTCTTC
many,-,TRBV5-1,TRBJ2-1,CASSLAGQNEQFF,TGCGCCAGCAGCTTGGCGGGACAAAATGAGCAGTTCTTC
many,-,TRBV12-3/TRBV12-4,TRBJ1-2,CASSHRRENYGYTF,TGTGCCAGCAGCCACCGACGGGAAAACTATGGCTACACCTTC
few,TRBD1,TRBV12-5,TRBJ1-5,CAREYRGASNQPQHF,TGTGCTAGGGAATACAGGGGGGCGAGCAATCAGCCCCAGCATTTT